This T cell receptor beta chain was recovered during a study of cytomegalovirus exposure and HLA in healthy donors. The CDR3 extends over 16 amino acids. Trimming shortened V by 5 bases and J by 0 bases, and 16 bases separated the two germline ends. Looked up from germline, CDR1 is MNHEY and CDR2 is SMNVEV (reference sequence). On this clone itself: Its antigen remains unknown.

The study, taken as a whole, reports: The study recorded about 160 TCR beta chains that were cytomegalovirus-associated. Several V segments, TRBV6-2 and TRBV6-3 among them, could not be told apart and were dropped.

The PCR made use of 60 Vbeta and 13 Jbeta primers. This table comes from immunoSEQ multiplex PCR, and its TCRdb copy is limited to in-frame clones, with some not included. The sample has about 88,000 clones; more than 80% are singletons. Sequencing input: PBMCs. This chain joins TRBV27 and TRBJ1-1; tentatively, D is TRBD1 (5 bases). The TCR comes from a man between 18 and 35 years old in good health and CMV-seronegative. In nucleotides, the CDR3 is TGTGCCAGCAGTCCCGGAAGGGGACTCATGAACACTGAAGCTTTCTTT. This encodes CASSPGRGLMNTEAFF.